Listed below are T cell receptor beta chains from one sample, sequenced in a study of T cell repertoires in cytomegalovirus infection. TCRdb recomputed calls from the reads with MiXCR, one row per CDR3 protein. Found here are about 830,000 distinct CDR3 sequences, less than 35% of them singletons; the top ten hold around 12%. For these receptors, no antigen is known. The material sequenced was cultured CD8+ T cells from PBMCs, taken from culture after CMV antigen stimulation. The receptors were gathered from a human donor in good health (CMV status not recorded). Some clones in this sample may be carry-over from other donors' samples. The CDR3 runs from the conserved cysteine through the conserved F or W. The D gene is left open where the match is weak. Rows may omit the clone size; those that give it use once, few, many or a size class.

cdr3_nt: TGTGCCAGCACCGAGAAAATTGTGGGTTCCGCCCAGCATTTT; cdr3_aa: CASTEKIVGSAQHF; d_call: NA; v_call: TRBV6-8; clone_size: once; j_call: TRBJ1-5
cdr3_nt: TGTGCCAGCAGCTTAGAGAGACCGGCTGGGGTCGAGCAGGTCTTC; cdr3_aa: CASSLERPAGVEQVF; d_call: NA; v_call: TRBV7-6; clone_size: NA; j_call: TRBJ2-1
cdr3_nt: TGTGCCAGCAGCTCCCCGGAAATGACAGGGATAAGGGCCAACGTCCTGACTTTC; cdr3_aa: CASSSPEMTGIRANVLTF; d_call: TRBD1; v_call: TRBV7-8; clone_size: NA; j_call: TRBJ2-6
cdr3_nt: TGTGCCAGCAGTTTAAAGCCAGGGGGGGACACTGAAGCTTTCTTT; cdr3_aa: CASSLKPGGDTEAFF; d_call: TRBD1; v_call: TRBV12-3/TRBV12-4; clone_size: many; j_call: TRBJ1-1
cdr3_nt: TGTGCCAGCAGTTTGTCGGACAGAGCCTACGAGCAGTACTTC; cdr3_aa: CASSLSDRAYEQYF; d_call: NA; v_call: TRBV27; clone_size: once; j_call: TRBJ2-7
cdr3_nt: TGCAGTGCTAGAGGCCCTAGCGGGGTGTCTAGCACAGATACGCAGTATTTT; cdr3_aa: CSARGPSGVSSTDTQYF; d_call: TRBD2; v_call: TRBV20-1; clone_size: NA; j_call: TRBJ2-3
cdr3_nt: TGTGCCAGCAGTCGGGGAGCGCGAGGCAATGAGCAGTTCTTC; cdr3_aa: CASSRGARGNEQFF; d_call: NA; v_call: TRBV27; clone_size: NA; j_call: TRBJ2-1
cdr3_nt: TGCGCCAGCAGCCAACTTAGCGGGGGAGACTATGAGCAGTTCTTC; cdr3_aa: CASSQLSGGDYEQFF; d_call: TRBD2; v_call: TRBV4-1; clone_size: NA; j_call: TRBJ2-1
cdr3_nt: TGTGCCAGCAGTCGGCAGGGACGCGCGCTACGGAATGAGCAGTTCTTC; cdr3_aa: CASSRQGRALRNEQFF; d_call: NA; v_call: TRBV2; clone_size: once; j_call: TRBJ2-1
cdr3_nt: TGCGCCAGCAGCCAAGAAAGGGTCCGGAAGGCCGAGACCCAGTACTTC; cdr3_aa: CASSQERVRKAETQYF; d_call: NA; v_call: TRBV4-1; clone_size: NA; j_call: TRBJ2-5
cdr3_nt: TGTGCCAGCAGCTTGAGCTGGGGGCCTGGAAACACCATATATTTT; cdr3_aa: CASSLSWGPGNTIYF; d_call: NA; v_call: TRBV7-2; clone_size: many; j_call: TRBJ1-3
cdr3_nt: TGTGCCAGCAGCAATAGCCGGGGAGGGCTGAACCCCCAGCATTTT; cdr3_aa: CASSNSRGGLNPQHF; d_call: NA; v_call: TRBV5-4; clone_size: NA; j_call: TRBJ1-5
cdr3_nt: TGTGCCATCAGGGAATATCAGGGGCTGAACACTGAAGCTTTCTTT; cdr3_aa: CAIREYQGLNTEAFF; d_call: NA; v_call: TRBV10-3; clone_size: few; j_call: TRBJ1-1
cdr3_nt: TGTGCCAGCAGTGGGGGCGAGGGACAGGGTTTCGGGCGTTTTAGCTACACCTTC; cdr3_aa: CASSGGEGQGFGRFSYTF; d_call: TRBD1; v_call: TRBV25-1; clone_size: NA; j_call: TRBJ1-2
cdr3_nt: TGTGCCAGCAGCTTAGGGGCGGGACAGCTTAATGAAAAACTGTTTTTT; cdr3_aa: CASSLGAGQLNEKLFF; d_call: TRBD1; v_call: TRBV7-6; clone_size: NA; j_call: TRBJ1-4
cdr3_nt: TGTGCCAGCAGTGGAGGACCGGACTTTGACACTGAAGCTTTCTTT; cdr3_aa: CASSGGPDFDTEAFF; d_call: NA; v_call: TRBV12-3/TRBV12-4; clone_size: few; j_call: TRBJ1-1
cdr3_nt: TGTGCCAGCAGCCAAAGGGGGCAGTTGAGCGGTTCACCCCTCCACTTT; cdr3_aa: CASSQRGQLSGSPLHF; d_call: TRBD1; v_call: TRBV4-2; clone_size: medium-sized; j_call: TRBJ1-6
cdr3_nt: TGTGCCAGCAGACCGGGACAGGGAGTCGCCGAGCAGTACTTC; cdr3_aa: CASRPGQGVAEQYF; d_call: TRBD1; v_call: TRBV6-1; clone_size: few; j_call: TRBJ2-7
cdr3_nt: TGCGCCAGCAGCTTGTCCGGGCCCGCGGAAACCCAGTACTTC; cdr3_aa: CASSLSGPAETQYF; d_call: NA; v_call: TRBV5-1; clone_size: NA; j_call: TRBJ2-5
cdr3_nt: TGTGCCAGCAGCCAGCGTGACACTGAAGCTTTCTTT; cdr3_aa: CASSQRDTEAFF; d_call: NA; v_call: TRBV11-1; clone_size: many; j_call: TRBJ1-1
cdr3_nt: TGTGCCAGCAGTTCGACAGGGCGTGGAAACACCATATATTTT; cdr3_aa: CASSSTGRGNTIYF; d_call: TRBD1; v_call: TRBV27; clone_size: NA; j_call: TRBJ1-3
cdr3_nt: TGTGCCAGCAGGGGGAGGGGAGAGGGGGGGATGTTGGAGACCCAGTACTTC; cdr3_aa: CASRGRGEGGMLETQYF; d_call: NA; v_call: TRBV12-3/TRBV12-4; clone_size: few; j_call: TRBJ2-5
cdr3_nt: TGTGCCAGCAGTTACTCGACGACAGGGGGGACTGAAGCTTTCTTT; cdr3_aa: CASSYSTTGGTEAFF; d_call: TRBD1; v_call: TRBV6-6; clone_size: NA; j_call: TRBJ1-1
cdr3_nt: TGTGCCAGCAGTTACCAGGCTAACTATGGCTACACCTTC; cdr3_aa: CASSYQANYGYTF; d_call: NA; v_call: TRBV6-5; clone_size: NA; j_call: TRBJ1-2
cdr3_nt: TGTGCTAGTGGTCCCGGGACACTTGAGACCCAGTACTTC; cdr3_aa: CASGPGTLETQYF; d_call: NA; v_call: TRBV12-5; clone_size: NA; j_call: TRBJ2-5
cdr3_nt: TGCGCCAGCAGCCAGGGGACTGGGAACCAAGAGACCCAGTACTTC; cdr3_aa: CASSQGTGNQETQYF; d_call: NA; v_call: TRBV4-1; clone_size: NA; j_call: TRBJ2-5
cdr3_nt: TGTGCCAGCAGTTACTCGGGGCAGCTCAGCACAGATACGCAGTATTTT; cdr3_aa: CASSYSGQLSTDTQYF; d_call: NA; v_call: TRBV6-5; clone_size: NA; j_call: TRBJ2-3
cdr3_nt: TGTGCCAGTAGTACAGCCCTAAACGGGGCAACTAATGAAAAACTGTTTTTT; cdr3_aa: CASSTALNGATNEKLFF; d_call: NA; v_call: TRBV19; clone_size: NA; j_call: TRBJ1-4
cdr3_nt: TGTGCCACCAGTAGACGGACAGGGGGCTATGAGACCCAGTACTTC; cdr3_aa: CATSRRTGGYETQYF; d_call: TRBD1; v_call: TRBV24-1; clone_size: NA; j_call: TRBJ2-5
cdr3_nt: TGTGCCACCAGTGATTCGGAGGGGGTTAAAGAGACCCAGTACTTC; cdr3_aa: CATSDSEGVKETQYF; d_call: NA; v_call: TRBV24-1; clone_size: NA; j_call: TRBJ2-5
cdr3_nt: TGTGCCAGCAGTTTTGTTTCTAGTGCCCATGAGCAGTTCTTC; cdr3_aa: CASSFVSSAHEQFF; d_call: NA; v_call: TRBV28; clone_size: NA; j_call: TRBJ2-1
cdr3_nt: TGTGCCAGCAGCTTACTGTATTCCACCGGGGAGCTGTTTTTT; cdr3_aa: CASSLLYSTGELFF; d_call: NA; v_call: TRBV7-6; clone_size: few; j_call: TRBJ2-2
cdr3_nt: TGCGCCAGCAGCAACAAACCGGGACAGGCTTTCTTTGAGCAGTTCTTC; cdr3_aa: CASSNKPGQAFFEQFF; d_call: TRBD1; v_call: TRBV5-1; clone_size: few; j_call: TRBJ2-1
cdr3_nt: TGTGCCAGCAGTTCCTCCGGAGCAGGGAGTTATCAGCCCCAGCATTTT; cdr3_aa: CASSSSGAGSYQPQHF; d_call: NA; v_call: TRBV27; clone_size: NA; j_call: TRBJ1-5
cdr3_nt: TGTGCCAGCAGTCAGCGGGGGGTCTCCTACAATGAGCAGTTCTTC; cdr3_aa: CASSQRGVSYNEQFF; d_call: TRBD2; v_call: TRBV6-5; clone_size: NA; j_call: TRBJ2-1
cdr3_nt: TGTGCCAGCAGTTACGTAGGACAGACAGATACGCAGTATTTT; cdr3_aa: CASSYVGQTDTQYF; d_call: NA; v_call: TRBV6-2/TRBV6-3; clone_size: few; j_call: TRBJ2-3